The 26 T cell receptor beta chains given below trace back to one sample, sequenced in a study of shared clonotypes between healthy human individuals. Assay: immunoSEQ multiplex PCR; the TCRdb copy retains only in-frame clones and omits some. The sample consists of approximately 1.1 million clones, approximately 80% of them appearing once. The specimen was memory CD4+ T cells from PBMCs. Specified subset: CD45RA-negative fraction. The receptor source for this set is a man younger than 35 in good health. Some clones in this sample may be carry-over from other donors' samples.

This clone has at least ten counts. The CDR3 nucleotides are TGTGCCAGCAGCGCACCAGGGGGCTCTGGAAACACCATATATTTT. Translation: CASSAPGGSGNTIYF. The rearrangement links TRBV9 to TRBJ1-3, with TRBD1 matching 7 bases. Germline CDR1 reads SGDLS; CDR2 reads YYNGEE. This CDR3 is 15 amino acids long. V lost 3 bases to trimming and J lost 0 bases; unmatched junction nucleotides: 3. Full variable domain (missing parts from reference TRBV9 and TRBJ1-3): DSGVTQTPKHLITATGQRVTLRCSPRSGDLSVYWYQQSLDQGLQFLIQYYNGEERAKGNILERFSAQQFPDLHSELNLSSLELGDSALYFCASSAPGGSGNTIYFGEGSWLTVV.

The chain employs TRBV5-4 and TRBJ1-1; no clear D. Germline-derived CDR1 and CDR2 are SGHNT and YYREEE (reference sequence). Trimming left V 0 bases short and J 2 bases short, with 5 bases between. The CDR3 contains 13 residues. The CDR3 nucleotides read TGTGCCAGCAGCTTGGCAGAAAACACTGAAGCTTTCTTT. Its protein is CASSLAENTEAFF.

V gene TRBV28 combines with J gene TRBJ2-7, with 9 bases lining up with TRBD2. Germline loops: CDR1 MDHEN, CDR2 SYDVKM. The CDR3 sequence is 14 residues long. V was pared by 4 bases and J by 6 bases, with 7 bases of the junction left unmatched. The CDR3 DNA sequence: TGTGCCAGCAGTTCTAGCGGGACTTCTCGCGAGCAGTACTTC. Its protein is CASSSSGTSREQYF.

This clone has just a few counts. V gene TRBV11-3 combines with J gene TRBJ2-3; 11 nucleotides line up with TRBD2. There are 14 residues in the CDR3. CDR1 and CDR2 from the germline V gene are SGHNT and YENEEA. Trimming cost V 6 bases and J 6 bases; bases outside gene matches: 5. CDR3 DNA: TGTGCCAGCAGTAGCGGGAGGGCCGGGGATACGCAGTATTTT. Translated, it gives CASSSGRAGDTQYF.

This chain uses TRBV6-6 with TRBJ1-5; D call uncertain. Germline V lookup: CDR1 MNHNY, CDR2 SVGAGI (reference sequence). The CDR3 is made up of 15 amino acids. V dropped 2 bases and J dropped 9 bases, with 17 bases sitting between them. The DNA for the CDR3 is TGTGCCAGCAGTTACGCGGGAACAGACGGCTGGCCCCAGCATTTT. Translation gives CASSYAGTDGWPQHF.

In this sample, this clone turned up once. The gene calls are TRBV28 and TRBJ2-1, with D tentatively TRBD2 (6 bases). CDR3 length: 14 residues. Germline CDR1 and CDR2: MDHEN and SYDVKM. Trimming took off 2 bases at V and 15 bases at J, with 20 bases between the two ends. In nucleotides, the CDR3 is TGTGCCAGCAGTTTACTGTCAAGAGCGCTGGAGGGGTTCTTC. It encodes CASSLLSRALEGFF. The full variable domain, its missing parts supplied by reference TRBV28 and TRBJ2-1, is DVKVTQSSRYLVKRTGEKVFLECVQDMDHENMFWYRQDPGLGLRLIYFSYDVKMKEKGDIPEGYSVSREKKERFSLILESASTNQTSMYLCASSLLSRALEGFFGPGTRLTVL.

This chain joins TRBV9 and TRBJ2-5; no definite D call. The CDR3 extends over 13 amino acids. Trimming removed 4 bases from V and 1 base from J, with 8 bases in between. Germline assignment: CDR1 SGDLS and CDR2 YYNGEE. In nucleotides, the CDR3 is TGTGCCAGCAGCCCCCGGGCCCAAGAGACCCAGTACTTC. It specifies CASSPRAQETQYF.

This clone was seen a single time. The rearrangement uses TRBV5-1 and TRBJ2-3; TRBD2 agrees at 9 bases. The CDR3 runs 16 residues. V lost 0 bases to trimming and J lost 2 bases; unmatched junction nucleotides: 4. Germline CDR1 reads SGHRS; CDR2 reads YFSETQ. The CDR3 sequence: CASSLATSGLTDTQYF. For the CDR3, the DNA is TGCGCCAGCAGCTTGGCCACTAGCGGGCTCACAGATACGCAGTATTTT.

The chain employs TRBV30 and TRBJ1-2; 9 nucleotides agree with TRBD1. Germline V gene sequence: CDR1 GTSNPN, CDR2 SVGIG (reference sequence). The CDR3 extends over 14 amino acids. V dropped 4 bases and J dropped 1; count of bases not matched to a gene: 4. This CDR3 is CAWNLGQGNYGYTF. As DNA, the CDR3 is TGTGCCTGGAACCTGGGACAGGGTAACTATGGCTACACCTTC.

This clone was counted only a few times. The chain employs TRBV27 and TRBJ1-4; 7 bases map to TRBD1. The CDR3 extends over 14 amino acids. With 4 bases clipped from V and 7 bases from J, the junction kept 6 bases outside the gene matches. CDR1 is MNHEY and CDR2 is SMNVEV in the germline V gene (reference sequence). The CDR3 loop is CASSSQGLGEKLFF. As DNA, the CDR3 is TGTGCCAGCAGTTCACAGGGGTTGGGTGAAAAACTGTTTTTT.

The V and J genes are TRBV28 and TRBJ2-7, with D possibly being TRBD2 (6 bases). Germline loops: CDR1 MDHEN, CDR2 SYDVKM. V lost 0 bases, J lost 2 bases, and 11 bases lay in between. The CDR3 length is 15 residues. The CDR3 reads CASSLWGGTPYEQYF. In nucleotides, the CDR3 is TGTGCCAGCAGTTTATGGGGCGGGACGCCCTACGAGCAGTACTTC.

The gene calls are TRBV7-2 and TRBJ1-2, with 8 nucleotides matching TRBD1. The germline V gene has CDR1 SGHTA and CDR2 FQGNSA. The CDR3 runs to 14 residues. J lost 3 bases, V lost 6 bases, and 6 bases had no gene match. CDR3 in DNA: TGTGCCAGCAGGAAGACAGGGGAGGACTATGGCTACACCTTC. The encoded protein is CASRKTGEDYGYTF.

The CDR3 coding sequence is TGTGCCAGCAGCTTAGCCGGGGGGCGGCAGGGAGAGCAGTACTTC. It specifies CASSLAGGRQGEQYF. The chain combines TRBV11-2 with TRBJ2-7; D might be TRBD2 (7 bases). V gave up 1 base and J gave up 7 bases, with 17 bases separating them. This CDR3 has 15 amino acids. The germline gives CDR1 SGHAT, CDR2 FQNNGV.

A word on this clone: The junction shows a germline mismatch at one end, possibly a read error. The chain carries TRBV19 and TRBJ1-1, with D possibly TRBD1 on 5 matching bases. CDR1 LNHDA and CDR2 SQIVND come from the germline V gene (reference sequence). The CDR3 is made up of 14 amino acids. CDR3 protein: CASERGVGNSEAFF. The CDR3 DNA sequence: TGTGCCAGTGAAAGGGGAGTGGGGAACTCTGAAGCTTTCTTT.

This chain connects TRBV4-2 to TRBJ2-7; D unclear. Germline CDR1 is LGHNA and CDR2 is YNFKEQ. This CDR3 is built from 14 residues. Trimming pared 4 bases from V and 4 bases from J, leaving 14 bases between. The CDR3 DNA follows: TGTGCCAGCAGCCTGTATTCAGGCGAATACGAGCAGTACTTC. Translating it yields CASSLYSGEYEQYF.

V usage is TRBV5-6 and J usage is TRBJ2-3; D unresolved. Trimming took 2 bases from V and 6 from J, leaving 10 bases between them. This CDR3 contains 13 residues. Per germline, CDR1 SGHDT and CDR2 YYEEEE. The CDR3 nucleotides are TGTGCCAGCAGCTTATCCGGGCTTGATACGCAGTATTTT. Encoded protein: CASSLSGLDTQYF.

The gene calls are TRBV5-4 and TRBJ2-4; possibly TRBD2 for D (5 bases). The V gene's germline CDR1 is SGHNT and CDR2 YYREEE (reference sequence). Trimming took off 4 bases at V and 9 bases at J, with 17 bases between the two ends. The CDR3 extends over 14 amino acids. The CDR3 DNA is TGTGCCAGCAGCCCCAGTGCAATCGAGGGCATTCAGTACTTC. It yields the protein CASSPSAIEGIQYF.

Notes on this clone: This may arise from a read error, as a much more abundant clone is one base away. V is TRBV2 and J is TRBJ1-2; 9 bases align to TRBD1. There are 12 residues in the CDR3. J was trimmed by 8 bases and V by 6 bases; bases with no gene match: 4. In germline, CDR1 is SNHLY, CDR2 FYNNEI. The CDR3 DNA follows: TGTGCCAGCAGACGGACAGGGGTCGGCTACACCTTC. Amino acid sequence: CASRRTGVGYTF.

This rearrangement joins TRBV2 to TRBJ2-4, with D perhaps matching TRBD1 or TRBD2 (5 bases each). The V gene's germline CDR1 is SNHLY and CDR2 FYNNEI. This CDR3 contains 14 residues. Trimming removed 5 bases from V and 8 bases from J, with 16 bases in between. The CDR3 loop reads CASSLKWGRDIQYF. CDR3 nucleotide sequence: TGTGCCAGCAGTTTGAAATGGGGGAGAGACATTCAGTACTTC.

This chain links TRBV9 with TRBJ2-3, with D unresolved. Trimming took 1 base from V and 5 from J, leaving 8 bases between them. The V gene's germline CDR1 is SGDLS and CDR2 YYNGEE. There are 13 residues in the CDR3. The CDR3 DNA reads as TGTGCCAGCAGCGTATCCCCAATAGATACGCAGTATTTT. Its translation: CASSVSPIDTQYF.

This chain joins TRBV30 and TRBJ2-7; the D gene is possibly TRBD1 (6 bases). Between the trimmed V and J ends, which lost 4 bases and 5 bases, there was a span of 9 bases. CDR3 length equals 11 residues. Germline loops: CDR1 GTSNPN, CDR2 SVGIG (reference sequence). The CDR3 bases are TGTGCCTGGAAGGACAGAAACGAGCAGTACTTC. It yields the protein CAWKDRNEQYF.

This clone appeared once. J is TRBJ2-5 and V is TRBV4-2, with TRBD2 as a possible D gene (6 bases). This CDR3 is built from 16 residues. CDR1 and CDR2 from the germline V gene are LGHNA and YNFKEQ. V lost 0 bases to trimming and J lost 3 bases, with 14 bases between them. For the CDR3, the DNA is TGTGCCAGCAGCCAAGAACGGCGGGGACTTGAAGAGACCCAGTACTTC. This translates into CASSQERRGLEETQYF.

The CDR3: CASSPGLAGVPDTQYF. In DNA, the CDR3 is TGTGCCAGCAGTCCCGGGCTAGCGGGAGTCCCAGATACGCAGTATTTT. The chain joins TRBV27 to TRBJ2-3, with TRBD2 matching 10 bases. Germline CDR1 is MNHEY and CDR2 is SMNVEV (reference sequence). The CDR3 has 16 amino acids. Trimming took 5 bases from V and 4 from J; bases not matched to a gene: 9.

CDR3: CASSPGPSLTYGYTF. In nucleotides, the CDR3 is TGTGCCAGCAGTCCGGGGCCCAGCCTGACATATGGCTACACCTTC. The chain links TRBV5-6 to TRBJ1-2; a possible D gene is TRBD1 (5 bases). Trimming took off 5 bases at V and 5 bases at J, with 19 bases between the two ends. This CDR3 has 15 amino acids. Germline V lookup: CDR1 SGHDT, CDR2 YYEEEE.

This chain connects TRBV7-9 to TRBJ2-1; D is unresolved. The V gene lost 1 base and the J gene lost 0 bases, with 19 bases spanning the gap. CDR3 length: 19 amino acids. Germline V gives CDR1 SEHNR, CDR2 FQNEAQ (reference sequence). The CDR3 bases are TGTGCCAGCAGCTTAGAACTCTCGTACGGCGGCCTCTCCTACAATGAGCAGTTCTTC. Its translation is CASSLELSYGGLSYNEQFF.

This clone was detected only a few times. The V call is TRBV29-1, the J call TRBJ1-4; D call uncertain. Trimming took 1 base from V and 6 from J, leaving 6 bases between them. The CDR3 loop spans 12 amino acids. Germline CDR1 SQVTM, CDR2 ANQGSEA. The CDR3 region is CSVEGDDEKLFF. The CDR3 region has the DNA TGCAGCGTTGAAGGGGATGATGAAAAACTGTTTTTT.